The rows below give T cell receptor beta chains drawn from one sample of a study of cytomegalovirus exposure and HLA in healthy donors. Sequenced by immunoSEQ multiplex PCR; TCRdb stores in-frame clones only, minus some. The sample includes 110,000 to 150,000 clones, around 72% seen only once; the top ten take 2.1%. The sample was PBMCs. The origin of the receptors is a middle-aged man in good health and CMV-seronegative. Each CDR3 is given with its conserved first and last residue. D genes are given only for firm matches. Rows give clone size only sometimes, using once, few, many, or a class for an expanded clone.

v_call,clone_size,j_call,d_call,cdr3_aa,cdr3_nt
TRBV5-1,-,TRBJ2-3,TRBD1,CASSSRQGASDTQYF,TGCGCCAGCAGCTCAAGACAGGGGGCATCAGATACGCAGTATTTT
TRBV29-1,-,TRBJ2-7,TRBD1,CSVSGQGSYEQYF,TGCAGCGTTTCAGGACAGGGGTCCTACGAGCAGTACTTC
TRBV9,-,TRBJ1-3,TRBD1,CASSVVTGGDLSTSGNTIYF,TGTGCCAGCAGCGTAGTTACAGGGGGCGATCTCTCTACCTCTGGAAACACCATATATTTT
TRBV11-2,-,TRBJ2-5,-,CASSWEGGRKETQYF,TGTGCCAGCAGCTGGGAGGGGGGGAGGAAAGAGACCCAGTACTTC
TRBV4-3,-,TRBJ2-7,TRBD2,CASSQDNGLAGAYEQYF,TGCGCCAGCAGCCAAGATAATGGACTAGCGGGAGCTTACGAGCAGTACTTC
TRBV28,-,TRBJ2-2,TRBD1,CATKRQGMIYGELFF,TGTGCCACAAAAAGACAGGGGATGATTTACGGGGAGCTGTTTTTT
TRBV7-6,-,TRBJ1-6,TRBD1,CASSLEETGVGNSPLHF,TGTGCCAGCAGCTTAGAGGAGACAGGGGTGGGGAATTCACCCCTCCACTTT
TRBV5-1,once,TRBJ2-2,-,CASSLEGADTGELFF,TGCGCCAGCAGCTTGGAAGGGGCGGACACCGGGGAGCTGTTTTTT
TRBV9,-,TRBJ2-5,-,CASSVDRVGETQYF,TGTGCCAGCAGCGTAGACAGGGTTGGAGAGACCCAGTACTTC
TRBV5-1,-,TRBJ1-4,TRBD1,CASSVQQGAGEKLFF,TGCGCCAGCAGCGTACAACAGGGGGCCGGTGAAAAACTGTTTTTT
TRBV11-2,-,TRBJ2-7,-,CASSQTDGSSYEQYF,TGTGCCAGCAGCCAAACGGACGGGAGCTCCTACGAGCAGTACTTC
TRBV11-3,-,TRBJ2-3,TRBD1,CASSLKQGATGVTDTQYF,TGTGCCAGCAGCTTAAAGCAGGGGGCGACGGGCGTAACAGATACGCAGTATTTT
TRBV11-2,-,TRBJ2-3,TRBD2,CASSRLTSGDFTDTQYF,TGTGCCAGCAGCCGCCTCACTAGCGGGGACTTCACAGATACGCAGTATTTT
TRBV27,-,TRBJ2-7,-,CASGQGLYEQYF,TGTGCCAGCGGCCAGGGGTTATACGAGCAGTACTTC
TRBV11-2,few,TRBJ2-3,-,CASSLDGDSTDTQYF,TGTGCCAGCAGCTTAGACGGGGATAGCACAGATACGCAGTATTTT
TRBV28,-,TRBJ2-3,-,CASSLPGRTDTQYF,TGTGCCAGCAGTTTGCCAGGGAGGACAGATACGCAGTATTTT
TRBV9,once,TRBJ1-3,TRBD1,CASSVVGQNSGNTIYF,TGTGCCAGCAGCGTAGTGGGACAGAACTCTGGAAACACCATATATTTT
TRBV18,few,TRBJ2-7,-,CASSPTYYEQYF,TGTGCCAGCTCACCGACATACTACGAGCAGTACTTC
TRBV6-6,few,TRBJ2-7,-,CASTMAQAGHEQYF,TGTGCCAGCACCATGGCTCAAGCAGGCCACGAGCAGTACTTC
TRBV4-2,-,TRBJ2-7,-,CASSQDSEYEQYF,TGTGCCAGCAGCCAAGATTCGGAGTACGAGCAGTACTTC
TRBV10-3,-,TRBJ2-2,-,CAISSLTGTNTGELFF,TGTGCCATCAGTTCTCTCACGGGGACGAACACCGGGGAGCTGTTTTTT
TRBV6-5,many,TRBJ1-1,TRBD1,CASSYSWTGNTEAFF,TGTGCCAGCAGTTACTCTTGGACAGGGAACACTGAAGCTTTCTTT
TRBV7-2,-,TRBJ1-2,-,CASSLTGSDGYTF,TGTGCCAGCAGCTTAACAGGGTCGGATGGCTACACCTTC
TRBV5-1,-,TRBJ2-7,-,CASSLGEQGGEQYF,TGCGCCAGCAGCTTGGGGGAACAGGGGGGGGAGCAGTACTTC
TRBV4-3,-,TRBJ2-5,-,CASSQEPRDWETQYF,TGCGCCAGCAGCCAAGAACCACGGGACTGGGAGACCCAGTACTTC